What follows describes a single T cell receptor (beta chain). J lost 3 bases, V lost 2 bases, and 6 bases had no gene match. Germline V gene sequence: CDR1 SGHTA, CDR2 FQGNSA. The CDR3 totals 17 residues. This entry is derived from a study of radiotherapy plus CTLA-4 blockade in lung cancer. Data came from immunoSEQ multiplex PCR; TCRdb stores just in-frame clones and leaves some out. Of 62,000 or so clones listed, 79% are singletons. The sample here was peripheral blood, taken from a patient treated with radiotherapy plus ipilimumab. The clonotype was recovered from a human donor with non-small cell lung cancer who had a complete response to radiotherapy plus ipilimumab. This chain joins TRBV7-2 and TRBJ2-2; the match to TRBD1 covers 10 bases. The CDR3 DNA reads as TGTGCCAGCAGCTTAAGGGGGGGACAGGGGTACACCGGGGAGCTGTTTTTT. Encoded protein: CASSLRGGQGYTGELFF.